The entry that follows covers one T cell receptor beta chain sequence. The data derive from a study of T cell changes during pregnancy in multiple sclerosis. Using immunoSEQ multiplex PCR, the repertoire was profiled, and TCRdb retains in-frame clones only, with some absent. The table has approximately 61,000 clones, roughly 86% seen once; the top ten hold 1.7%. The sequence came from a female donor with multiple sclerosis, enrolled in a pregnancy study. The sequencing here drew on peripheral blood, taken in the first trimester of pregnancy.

In DNA form, the CDR3 reads TGTGCCAGCAGCCGAAGGACAGGGGTCAATGAGCAGTTCTTC. This sequence encodes CASSRRTGVNEQFF. The chain combines TRBV2 with TRBJ2-1, with 9 bases that match TRBD1. The J segment lost 6 bases and the V segment lost 6 bases, leaving 6 bases of the junction unmatched. The CDR3 extends over 14 amino acids. Germline V CDR1 and CDR2: SNHLY, FYNNEI.